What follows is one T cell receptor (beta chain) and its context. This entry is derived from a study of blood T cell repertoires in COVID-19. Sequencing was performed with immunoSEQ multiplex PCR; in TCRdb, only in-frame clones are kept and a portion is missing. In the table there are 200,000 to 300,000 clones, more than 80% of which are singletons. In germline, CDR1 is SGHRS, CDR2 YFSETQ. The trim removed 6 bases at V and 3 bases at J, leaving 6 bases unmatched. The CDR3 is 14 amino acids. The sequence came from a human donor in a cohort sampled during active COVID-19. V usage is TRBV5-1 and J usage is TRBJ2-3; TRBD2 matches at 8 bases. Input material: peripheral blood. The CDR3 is CASTAGLGTDTQYF. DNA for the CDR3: TGCGCCAGCACGGCGGGACTAGGGACAGATACGCAGTATTTT.